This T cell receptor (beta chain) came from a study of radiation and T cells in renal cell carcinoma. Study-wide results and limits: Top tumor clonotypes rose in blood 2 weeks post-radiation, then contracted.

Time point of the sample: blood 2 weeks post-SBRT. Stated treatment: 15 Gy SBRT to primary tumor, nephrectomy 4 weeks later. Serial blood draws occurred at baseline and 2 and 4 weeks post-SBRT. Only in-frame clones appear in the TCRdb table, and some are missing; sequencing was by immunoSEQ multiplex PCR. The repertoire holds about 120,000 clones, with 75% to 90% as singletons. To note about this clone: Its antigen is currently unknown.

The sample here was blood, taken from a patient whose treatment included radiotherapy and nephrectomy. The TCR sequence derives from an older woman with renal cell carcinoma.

The CDR3 region is CASSSSGGDSIFQETQYF. CDR3 coding DNA: TGCGCCAGCAGCAGTAGCGGGGGAGATTCAATCTTTCAAGAGACCCAGTACTTC. V gene TRBV5-1 combines with J gene TRBJ2-5; TRBD2 matches 9 bases. Germline CDR1 and CDR2: SGHRS and YFSETQ. The ends lost 4 bases at V and 2 bases at J; junction bases unmatched: 15. The CDR3 runs 18 residues.